The sequence of this T cell receptor beta chain was determined in a study of blood T cell repertoires in COVID-19. The wider study: The United States, Italy and Spain provided the acute and convalescent COVID-19 samples. T cells, B-cell-depleted T cells, or PBMCs supplied cDNA or gDNA.

In the study's own analysis: Amplification of reference gene primers was used by the study to estimate nucleated cell counts. This table comes from immunoSEQ multiplex PCR, and its TCRdb copy is limited to in-frame clones, with some not included. V and J calls and clone size are copied from that table; D and trimming were computed from the DNA. Of about 100,000 clones detected, roughly 80% appear once; the ten largest clones hold 4.4%. The CDR3 is 14 residues long. Looked up from germline, CDR1 is MNHEY and CDR2 is SMNVEV (reference sequence). V was clipped by 2 bases and J by 11 bases; unmatched bases: 11.

This chain connects TRBV27 to TRBJ1-1; 7 bases line up with TRBD1. The clonotype originates from a man aged 60 to 75 with acute or convalescent COVID-19. What was sequenced was peripheral blood. In DNA form, the CDR3 reads TGTGCCAGCAGTTTAGAAGGTCGACAGGGACGGGCTTTCTTT. Its translation: CASSLEGRQGRAFF.